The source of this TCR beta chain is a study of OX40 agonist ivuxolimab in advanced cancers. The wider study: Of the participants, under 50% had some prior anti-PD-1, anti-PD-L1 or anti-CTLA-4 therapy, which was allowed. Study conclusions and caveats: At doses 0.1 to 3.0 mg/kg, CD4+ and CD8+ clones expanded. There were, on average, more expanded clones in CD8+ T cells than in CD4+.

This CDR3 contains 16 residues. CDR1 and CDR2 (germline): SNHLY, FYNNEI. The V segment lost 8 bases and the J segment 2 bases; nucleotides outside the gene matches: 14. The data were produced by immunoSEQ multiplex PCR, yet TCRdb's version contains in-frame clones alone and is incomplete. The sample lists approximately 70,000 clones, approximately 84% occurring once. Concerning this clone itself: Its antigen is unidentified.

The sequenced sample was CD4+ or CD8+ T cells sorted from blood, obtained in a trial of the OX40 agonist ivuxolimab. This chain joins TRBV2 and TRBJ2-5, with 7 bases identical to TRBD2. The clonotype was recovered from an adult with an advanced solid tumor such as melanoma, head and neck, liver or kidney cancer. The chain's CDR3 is CASRRGGAGEQETQYF. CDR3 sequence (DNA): TGTGCCAGCCGACGTGGAGGCGCGGGAGAACAAGAGACCCAGTACTTC.